This passage covers 32 T cell receptor beta chains from one sample sequenced in a study of blood T cell repertoires in COVID-19 (dated by TCRdb to 2018 to 2020). Libraries were constructed by the immunoSEQ multiplex PCR assay. As stored in TCRdb, this immuneACCESS dataset retains in-frame rearrangements with V and J assigned. A fraction of the clones does not appear; measured against another copy, unresolved V genes explain less than half of the discrepancy, and the remainder lacks a known reason. This sample lists a few hundred thousand clones; roughly 80% were detected once. Of the sample, roughly 21% is held by the ten largest clones. Sequenced material: peripheral blood. These receptors came from a man aged 30-40 years with active or convalescent COVID-19.

The chain joins TRBV4-3 to TRBJ1-5; D gene unclear. Germline CDR1 and CDR2: LGHNA and YSLEER. CDR3 length: 13 amino acids. Trimming took off 0 bases at V and 7 bases at J, with 7 bases between the two ends. The CDR3 loop is CASSQDRRQPQHF. DNA of the CDR3: TGCGCCAGCAGCCAAGATCGGAGACAGCCCCAGCATTTT.

This chain uses TRBV4-1 with TRBJ2-3, with TRBD2 identical over 10 bases. J gave up 3 bases and V 3 bases, and 3 bases lay outside the gene matches. The CDR3 loop spans 15 amino acids. In germline, CDR1 is MGHRA, CDR2 YSYEKL. CDR3: CASSHLAGATDTQYF. As DNA, the CDR3 is TGCGCCAGCAGCCACCTAGCGGGAGCTACAGATACGCAGTATTTT.

This clone was detected only a few times. The genes are TRBV3-1 (or the pseudogene TRBV3-2) and TRBJ2-1; 7 bases match TRBD2. Trimming at V came to 3 bases and at J to 13 bases, leaving 3 bases not matched to a gene. The V gene's germline CDR1 is LGHDT and CDR2 YNNKEL (reference sequence). CDR3 length: 11 residues. CDR3 DNA: TGTGCCAGCAGCCAGGGCGGGGGACAGTTCTTC. Residues: CASSQGGGQFF.

The chain recombines TRBV28 with TRBJ2-1; 8 bases match TRBD2. CDR3 length equals 13 residues. The V gene end was trimmed by 10 bases and the J gene end by 7 bases; junction bases not matched to a gene: 9. Germline CDR1 MDHEN, CDR2 SYDVKM. The DNA for the CDR3 is TGTGCCAACCAGCGGGGGCCGGGGAATGAGCAGTTCTTC. It is translated as CANQRGPGNEQFF.

This clone was picked up a small number of times. V is TRBV18 and J is TRBJ1-2; TRBD1 agrees at 7 bases. Per the germline V gene, CDR1 is KGHSH and CDR2 is LQKENI. This CDR3 has 15 residues. V lost 3 bases to trimming and J lost 4 bases; unmatched junction nucleotides: 8. CDR3 bases: TGTGCCAGCTCACCGGGACAGACCTCCCTCTATGGCTACACCTTC. This codes for CASSPGQTSLYGYTF.

V gene TRBV11-2 combines with J gene TRBJ2-5; a possible D gene is TRBD2 (5 bases). CDR1 and CDR2 (germline): SGHAT, FQNNGV. V was cut by 5 bases and J by 2 bases, with 15 bases left in between. This CDR3 is 15 amino acids long. This CDR3 is CASSGWRPGQETQYF. CDR3 DNA: TGTGCCAGCAGCGGATGGCGACCGGGACAAGAGACCCAGTACTTC.

The table lists this clone with a count of one. V and J are TRBV30 and TRBJ2-5, with 8 bases identical to TRBD1. The germline gives CDR1 GTSNPN, CDR2 SVGIG (reference sequence). The CDR3 sequence is 14 residues long. The V gene end was trimmed by 4 bases and the J gene end by 2 bases; junction bases not matched to a gene: 6. As DNA, the CDR3 is TGTGCCTGGATCCCAGGGGGCAGTCAAGAGACCCAGTACTTC. Its protein is CAWIPGGSQETQYF. Full variable domain (rest looked up from reference TRBV30 and TRBJ2-5): SQTIHQWPATLVQPVGSPLSLECTVEGTSNPNLYWYRQAAGRGLQLLFYSVGIGQISSEVPQNLSASRPQDRQFILSSKKLLLSDSGFYLCAWIPGGSQETQYFGPGTRLLVL.

V gene TRBV7-2 combines with J gene TRBJ2-5; 10 positions agree with TRBD2. Trimming removed 0 bases from V and 2 bases from J; junction bases left unmatched: 3. Germline CDR1 and CDR2: SGHTA and FQGNSA. The CDR3 consists of 16 residues. CDR3 sequence reads: CASSLAGTSVQETQYF. The CDR3 DNA sequence: TGTGCCAGCAGCTTAGCCGGGACTAGCGTTCAAGAGACCCAGTACTTC.

Turning to this clone: Other DNA sequences of this sample code for an identical CDR3. The chain carries TRBV30 and TRBJ1-5; maybe TRBD1 (5 bases). The CDR3 extends over 14 amino acids. Trimming removed 0 bases from V and 7 bases from J, with 13 bases in between. Germline CDR1 and CDR2: GTSNPN and SVGIG (reference sequence). In DNA form, the CDR3 reads TGTGCCTGGAGTGTATCCGGGGGAGGGCAGCCCCAGCATTTT. Protein: CAWSVSGGGQPQHF.

Note on this clone: Different DNA sequences within this sample yield the same CDR3. This rearrangement joins TRBV6-5 to TRBJ1-4; unclear D gene. With 5 bases removed from V and 7 bases from J, the gap between germline ends came to 5 bases. Germline CDR1 MNHEY, CDR2 SVGAGI. The CDR3 is made up of 11 amino acids. The CDR3 DNA sequence: TGTGCCAGCAGTCGGGGTGAAAAACTGTTTTTT. Translation: CASSRGEKLFF.

The chain recombines TRBV5-6 with TRBJ2-7, with a tentative D call TRBD2 (7 bases). The germline V gene encodes CDR1 SGHDT and CDR2 YYEEEE. The CDR3 is 13 residues long. V lost 4 bases to trimming and J lost 5 bases, with 13 bases between them. The CDR3 region is CASSGGAMDEQYF. CDR3 bases: TGTGCCAGCAGCGGGGGGGCGATGGACGAGCAGTACTTC. The variable domain in full, with the rest retrieved from reference TRBV5-6 and TRBJ2-7, is DAGVTQSPTHLIKTRGQQVTLRCSPKSGHDTVSWYQQALGQGPQFIFQYYEEEERQRGNFPDRFSGHQFPNYSSELNVNALLLGDSALYLCASSGGAMDEQYFGPGTRLTVT.

The chain carries TRBV3-1 (or the pseudogene TRBV3-2) and TRBJ1-1; D is ambiguous. The V gene lost 1 base and the J gene lost 1 base, with 7 bases spanning the gap. Germline V CDR1 and CDR2: LGHDT, YNNKEL (reference sequence). This CDR3 has 14 amino acids. For the CDR3, the DNA is TGTGCCAGCAGCCAAGCGGGGAGGAACACTGAAGCTTTCTTT. Amino acid sequence: CASSQAGRNTEAFF.

The rearrangement joins TRBV7-2 to TRBJ2-3, with D possibly being TRBD2 (6 bases). The CDR3 has 13 residues. Germline loops: CDR1 SGHTA, CDR2 FQGNSA. Trimming stripped 4 bases from V and 4 bases from J, with 9 bases between. The CDR3 region has the DNA TGTGCCAGCAGCTCAACGGGGGCAGATACGCAGTATTTT. Protein product: CASSSTGADTQYF.

V is TRBV11-2 and J is TRBJ2-1; perhaps TRBD1 as D (6 bases). Germline lookup yields CDR1 SGHAT and CDR2 FQNNGV. Trimming removed 5 bases at V and 3 bases at J, with 20 bases between. This CDR3 spans 17 amino acids. For the CDR3, the DNA is TGTGCCAGCAGCCCACCGGGAATCGGACAGATCTACAATGAGCAGTTCTTC. This codes for CASSPPGIGQIYNEQFF. The full variable domain, rest sourced from reference TRBV11-2 and TRBJ2-1, is EAGVAQSPRYKIIEKRQSVAFWCNPISGHATLYWYQQILGQGPKLLIQFQNNGVVDDSQLPKDRFSAERLKGVDSTLKIQPAKLEDSAVYLCASSPPGIGQIYNEQFFGPGTRLTVL.

The genes are TRBV6-2 or TRBV6-3 and TRBJ1-1; the match to TRBD1 covers 7 bases. Germline loops: CDR1 MNHEY, CDR2 SVGEGT. Trimming removed 7 bases from V and 1 base from J; junction bases left unmatched: 15. The CDR3 extends over 17 amino acids. CDR3 coding DNA: TGTGCCAGCATCCCCCGAGGACAGGCAGGAGGGAACACTGAAGCTTTCTTT. It is translated as CASIPRGQAGGNTEAFF.

The genes are TRBV29-1 and TRBJ2-7, with 9 positions matching TRBD1. Trimming took 6 bases from V and 6 from J; bases not matched to a gene: 12. The CDR3 runs 14 residues. Germline-derived CDR1 and CDR2 are SQVTM and ANQGSEA. CDR3 sequence reads: CSVGTGFASVEQYF. The CDR3 DNA reads as TGCAGCGTGGGGACAGGGTTCGCTTCGGTCGAGCAGTACTTC.

This CDR3 is CASSPSGTSIYEQYF. The CDR3 nucleotides read TGCGCCAGCAGCCCCTCCGGGACTAGCATCTACGAGCAGTACTTC. The chain is built from TRBV4-1 and TRBJ2-7; TRBD2 matches 9 bases. Losses at the gene ends were 4 bases for V and 3 bases for J; bases not matched to a gene: 7. Per the germline V gene, CDR1 is MGHRA and CDR2 is YSYEKL. This CDR3 comprises 15 residues.

The chain recombines TRBV18 with TRBJ2-1, with D possibly TRBD1 on 6 matching bases. V shed 2 bases and J shed 4 bases, with 9 bases lying between them. CDR1 and CDR2 (germline): KGHSH, LQKENI. The CDR3 length is 14 residues. The CDR3 sequence: CASSPGGSYNEQFF. The CDR3 coding sequence is TGTGCCAGCTCACCAGGGGGCTCTTACAATGAGCAGTTCTTC.

This clone was counted once. V usage is TRBV7-9 and J usage is TRBJ2-7; perhaps TRBD2 as D (6 bases). Germline loops: CDR1 SEHNR, CDR2 FQNEAQ (reference sequence). The V and J ends lost 1 base and 2 bases respectively, with 9 bases between them. This CDR3 contains 14 residues. CDR3 amino acids: CASSLGGVAYEQYF. CDR3 coding DNA: TGTGCCAGCAGCTTAGGCGGGGTCGCCTACGAGCAGTACTTC.

V gene TRBV28 combines with J gene TRBJ2-1; D perhaps matches TRBD2 (5 bases). Per germline, CDR1 MDHEN and CDR2 SYDVKM. V gave up 5 bases and J gave up 6 bases, with 11 bases separating them. This CDR3 has 13 amino acids. In DNA form, the CDR3 reads TGTGCCAGCAGTACCTCGGACTCCAATGAGCAGTTCTTC. Translated, it gives CASSTSDSNEQFF. Full variable domain (missing parts from reference TRBV28 and TRBJ2-1): DVKVTQSSRYLVKRTGEKVFLECVQDMDHENMFWYRQDPGLGLRLIYFSYDVKMKEKGDIPEGYSVSREKKERFSLILESASTNQTSMYLCASSTSDSNEQFFGPGTRLTVL.

V gene TRBV4-1 combines with J gene TRBJ2-1; tentative D call: TRBD1 (5 bases). CDR1 is MGHRA and CDR2 is YSYEKL in the germline V gene. The CDR3 contains 16 residues. Deletions cut 2 bases from V and 6 bases from J, with 17 bases between. CDR3 amino acids: CASSQRRGRPTNEQFF. Written as DNA, the CDR3 is TGCGCCAGCAGCCAACGTAGGGGAAGACCGACCAATGAGCAGTTCTTC.

The rearrangement joins TRBV13 to TRBJ2-1; TRBD2 matches at 9 bases. The CDR3 has 16 residues. V trimming: 4 bases; J trimming: 10 bases; junction bases outside the gene matches: 14. Germline loops: CDR1 PRHDT, CDR2 FYEKMQ (reference sequence). CDR3 amino acids: CASSSLVAGGPVEQFF. The CDR3 DNA reads as TGTGCCAGCAGCTCACTAGTTGCGGGGGGGCCTGTAGAGCAGTTCTTC.

The gene calls are TRBV6-2 or TRBV6-3 and TRBJ2-7, with 7 positions matching TRBD2. The CDR3 is 17 amino acids. V trimming: 2 bases; J trimming: 0 bases; junction bases outside the gene matches: 10. Germline V gives CDR1 MNHEY, CDR2 SVGEGT. The CDR3 loop reads CASSYPYRLAASYEQYF. In nucleotides, the CDR3 is TGTGCCAGCAGTTACCCGTATAGGCTAGCGGCCTCCTACGAGCAGTACTTC.

J is TRBJ2-1 and V is TRBV27; TRBD2 aligns across 9 bases. Trimming removed 3 bases from V and 9 bases from J; junction bases left unmatched: 6. This CDR3 spans 14 amino acids. CDR1 is MNHEY, CDR2 SMNVEV, per germline (reference sequence). DNA for the CDR3: TGTGCCAGCAGTTTTAGGCGGGAGGGTGGTGAGCAGTTCTTC. Translated, it gives CASSFRREGGEQFF.

The chain is built from TRBV9 and TRBJ2-5; 7 bases fit TRBD1. The V and J ends lost 0 bases and 4 bases, in that order; junction bases with no gene match: 3. Germline CDR1 reads SGDLS; CDR2 reads YYNGEE. There are 14 residues in the CDR3. The CDR3 DNA is TGTGCCAGCAGCGTAGCTTCAGGGGGAGAGACCCAGTACTTC. Its protein product is CASSVASGGETQYF. The variable domain in full, completed from reference TRBV9 and TRBJ2-5, reads DSGVTQTPKHLITATGQRVTLRCSPRSGDLSVYWYQQSLDQGLQFLIQYYNGEERAKGNILERFSAQQFPDLHSELNLSSLELGDSALYFCASSVASGGETQYFGPGTRLLVL.

This clone was seen only once. The V gene is TRBV24-1, the J gene TRBJ2-2; tentative D call: TRBD1 (8 bases). This CDR3 is built from 15 residues. V was pared by 4 bases and J by 4 bases, with 12 bases between. Germline V gene data show CDR1 as KGHDR and CDR2 as SFDVKD. The DNA for the CDR3 is TGTGCCACCAGTGAGCACAGGGGGGGCACCGGGGAGCTGTTTTTT. Amino acids: CATSEHRGGTGELFF.

This chain links TRBV2 with TRBJ1-2; possible D gene TRBD1, 5 bases. The CDR3 runs 13 residues. The V gene lost 8 bases and the J gene lost 6 bases, with 16 bases spanning the gap. CDR1 is SNHLY and CDR2 is FYNNEI in the germline V gene. DNA for the CDR3: TGTGCCAGCCGGTGGGGGGGAGCCGATGGCTACACCTTC. It is translated as CASRWGGADGYTF. The full variable domain, completed using reference TRBV2 and TRBJ1-2, is EPEVTQTPSHQVTQMGQEVILRCVPISNHLYFYWYRQILGQKVEFLVSFYNNEISEKSEIFDDQFSVERPDGSNFTLKIRSTKLEDSAMYFCASRWGGADGYTFGSGTRLTVV.

The rearrangement joins TRBV27 to TRBJ2-1, with 9 bases fitting TRBD2. After removal of 7 bases from V and 6 bases from J, the junction contained 4 bases not matched to a gene. CDR3 length equals 13 residues. CDR1 is MNHEY and CDR2 is SMNVEV in the germline V gene (reference sequence). CDR3 bases: TGTGCCAGCAAGGCGGGGGGGAGCAATGAGCAGTTCTTC. Its protein product is CASKAGGSNEQFF.

On this clone itself: One junction end disagrees with the germline gene, perhaps due to a read error. The gene calls are TRBV7-7 and TRBJ2-5, with 10 nucleotides matching TRBD2. The germline V gene has CDR1 SSHAT and CDR2 FNYEAQ (reference sequence). This CDR3 spans 17 amino acids. CDR3 DNA: TGTGCTAGCAGCTTAGGAGCGGGAGGGCCAAACCAAGAGACCCAGTACTTC. Residues: CASSLGAGGPNQETQYF.

The chain is built from TRBV4-3 and TRBJ2-5; 14 bases are shared with TRBD2. Per germline, CDR1 LGHNA and CDR2 YSLEER. The CDR3 consists of 16 residues. With 2 bases clipped from V and 7 bases from J, the junction kept 6 bases outside the gene matches. CDR3 bases: TGCGCCAGCAGCCAAAACCTCGGGACTAGCGGGGGGACCCAGTACTTC. Translated, it gives CASSQNLGTSGGTQYF.

The rearrangement uses TRBV11-2 and TRBJ2-1, with a possible D match to TRBD1 (5 bases). The CDR3 sequence is 13 residues long. The germline V gene has CDR1 SGHAT and CDR2 FQNNGV. V gave up 5 bases and J gave up 3 bases, with 8 bases separating them. CDR3 DNA sequence: TGTGCCAGCAGCCAAGACAGCTACAATGAGCAGTTCTTC. This translates into CASSQDSYNEQFF.

The chain uses TRBV27 and TRBJ2-7, with 7 positions matching TRBD2. Germline V CDR1 and CDR2: MNHEY, SMNVEV (reference sequence). There are 13 residues in the CDR3. The V gene end was trimmed by 6 bases and the J gene end by 6 bases; junction bases not matched to a gene: 8. CDR3 in DNA: TGTGCCAGCAGCTTCTCCGGGGGGAGCGAGCAGTACTTC. Translation: CASSFSGGSEQYF.